One sample yielded the 14 T cell receptor beta chains listed below, sequenced in a study of CD8+CD57+ T cells in acquired aplastic anemia. CDR3 and TCR beta VDJ profiling relied on genomic DNA as the template. TCRdb redid the calling of the reads with MiXCR, one entry per CDR3 protein. The sample contains 150,000 to 200,000 distinct CDR3 sequences, roughly 50% of which appear only once. Sequencing was done on patients that had shown CD8+CD57+ cell expansion by flow cytometry. Sequenced material: sorted CD4+, CD8+, or CD8+CD57+ T cells (not recorded which) from PBMCs. These receptors all come from a human donor with aplastic anemia.

This clonotype has only a few counts. V is TRBV24-1 and J is TRBJ2-2; D not certain. Trimming took off 5 bases at V and 5 bases at J, with 2 bases between the two ends. The CDR3 runs to 11 residues. Germline V gene lookup returns CDR1 KGHDR and CDR2 SFDVKD. CDR3 residues: CATSGTGELFF. Here the CDR3 DNA reads TGTGCCACCAGTGGGACCGGGGAGCTGTTTTTT.

The chain links TRBV7-3 to TRBJ2-3; D is possibly TRBD2 (6 bases). There are 13 residues in the CDR3. Trimming removed 5 bases at V and 11 bases at J, with 17 bases between. Germline values: CDR1 SGHTA, CDR2 FQGTGA. The CDR3 DNA reads as TGTGCCAGCAGCATCGGGAGTTACAATGAGCAGTATTTT. Translating gives CASSIGSYNEQYF. Supplemented by reference TRBV7-3 and TRBJ2-3, the full variable domain reads GAGVSQTPSNKVTEKGKYVELRCDPISGHTALYWYRQSLGQGPEFLIYFQGTGAADDSGLPNDRFFAVRPEGSVSTLKIQRTERGDSAVYLCASSIGSYNEQYFGPGTRLTVL.

This clonotype was seen ten or more times. This chain links TRBV5-6 with TRBJ1-2; D remains unclear. V was pared by 4 bases and J by 4 bases, with 17 bases between. The germline CDR1 and CDR2 sequences are SGHDT and YYEEEE. The CDR3 is 15 amino acids. In DNA form, the CDR3 reads TGTGCCAGCAGCCTTATATGGGAGGTGAGCTATGGCTACACCTTC. Translated, it gives CASSLIWEVSYGYTF. Full variable domain (outside the CDR3, taken from reference TRBV5-6 and TRBJ1-2): DAGVTQSPTHLIKTRGQQVTLRCSPKSGHDTVSWYQQALGQGPQFIFQYYEEEERQRGNFPDRFSGHQFPNYSSELNVNALLLGDSALYLCASSLIWEVSYGYTFGSGTRLTVV.

The rearrangement links TRBV20-1 to TRBJ2-7; 7 bases are shared with TRBD1. Per germline, CDR1 DFQATT and CDR2 SNEGSKA (reference sequence). The CDR3 length is 14 residues. V lost 3 bases, J lost 2 bases, and 7 bases stayed unmatched. CDR3 sequence reads: CSASLDRVAYEQYF. CDR3 nucleotide sequence: TGCAGTGCTAGCCTTGACAGGGTTGCCTACGAGCAGTACTTC.

The sample holds many counts of this clonotype. J is TRBJ2-5 and V is TRBV7-2; 8 bases are shared with TRBD1. The V gene's germline CDR1 is SGHTA and CDR2 FQGNSA. V dropped 5 bases and J dropped 5; count of bases not matched to a gene: 4. The CDR3 is made up of 13 amino acids. The CDR3 nucleotides read TGTGCCAGCAGCCAGGACAGGGCCGAGACCCAGTACTTC. Encoded protein: CASSQDRAETQYF.

This clonotype showed up just a few times. The DNA of the CDR3 is TGTGCCAGCAGCCCGACAGGGCCTGGGCCACGGGGCACTGAAGCTTTCTTT. This gives the protein CASSPTGPGPRGTEAFF. V is TRBV7-2 and J is TRBJ1-1; 7 nucleotides match TRBD1. V shed 5 bases, J shed 4 bases, and the junction held 16 bases outside the gene matches. The CDR3 contains 17 residues. Germline V gene data show CDR1 as SGHTA and CDR2 as FQGNSA. Using reference TRBV7-2 and TRBJ1-1 for the parts outside the CDR3, the full variable domain is GAGVSQSPSNKVTEKGKDVELRCDPISGHTALYWYRQSLGQGLEFLIYFQGNSAPDKSGLPSDRFSAERTGGSVSTLTIQRTQQEDSAVYLCASSPTGPGPRGTEAFFGQGTRLTVV.

Notes on this clonotype: With a much larger clone just one base away, this may be a read error. This chain uses TRBV5-5 with TRBJ1-2; D is perhaps TRBD1 (5 bases). The CDR3 totals 14 residues. Germline V lookup: CDR1 SGHKS, CDR2 YYEKEE (reference sequence). The CDR3 nucleotides read TGCGCCAGCAGCTGGGGGGACGGGAACTATGGCTACACCTTC. Translating it yields CASSWGDGNYGYTF.

The rearrangement uses TRBV27 and TRBJ1-5; 8 bases are a match to TRBD1. Germline CDR1 and CDR2: MNHEY and SMNVEV (reference sequence). This CDR3 region has 17 residues. J gave up 0 bases and V 1 base, and 5 bases lay outside the gene matches. This CDR3 is CASSLFARGLSNQPQHF. The DNA of the CDR3 is TGTGCCAGCAGTTTATTCGCCAGGGGGCTTAGCAATCAGCCCCAGCATTTT.

The chain carries TRBV6-2 or TRBV6-3 and TRBJ1-3; weak D call: TRBD1 (5 bases). The germline V and J ends were trimmed by 2 bases and 2 bases, with 19 bases remaining between them. Germline V gene sequence: CDR1 MNHEY, CDR2 SVGEGT. This CDR3 comprises 18 residues. CDR3 residues: CASSYPIRDLGTGNTIYF. CDR3 coding DNA: TGTGCCAGCAGTTACCCGATAAGGGACCTGGGAACTGGAAACACCATATATTTT.

The V call is TRBV11-1, the J call TRBJ1-4; perhaps TRBD1 as D (5 bases). CDR1 is SGHAT and CDR2 is FQDESV in the germline V gene (reference sequence). This CDR3 is built from 16 residues. V was shortened by 0 bases and J by 6 bases, with 14 bases between the two germline ends. CDR3 loop: CASSLARAGRDEKLFF. The CDR3 DNA is TGTGCCAGCAGCTTAGCGAGGGCAGGGCGGGATGAAAAACTGTTTTTT.

Note on this clonotype: The CDR3 ends on some other residue instead of the conserved phenylalanine or tryptophan, so this is likely a read error. This rearrangement joins TRBV10-1 to TRBJ2-7, with D maybe TRBD1 (5 bases). Trimming took 5 bases from V and 0 from J, leaving 11 bases between them. The CDR3 is made up of 14 amino acids. Germline V gives CDR1 WNHNN, CDR2 SYGVQD (reference sequence). CDR3 loop: CASSSLRDSYEQYS. CDR3 coding DNA: TGCGCCAGCAGTTCCCTCAGGGACTCCTACGAGCAGTACTCC.

The chain links TRBV29-1 to TRBJ2-7; 8 bases fit TRBD1. Losses at the gene ends were 6 bases for V and 3 bases for J; bases not matched to a gene: 4. Germline CDR1 is SQVTM and CDR2 is ANQGSEA. The CDR3 consists of 12 residues. The CDR3 spells CSVRTGNYEQYF. CDR3 bases: TGCAGCGTCAGGACAGGGAACTACGAGCAGTACTTC.

V is TRBV9 and J is TRBJ2-1; no clear D gene. Trimming stripped 7 bases from V and 4 bases from J, with 6 bases between. The CDR3 loop spans 11 amino acids. CDR1 and CDR2 from the germline V gene are SGDLS and YYNGEE. CDR3 sequence (DNA): TGTGCCAGCGGTATGTACAATGAGCAGTTCTTC. Protein product: CASGMYNEQFF.

This clonotype was picked up a small number of times. This chain uses TRBV2 with TRBJ1-1, with D possibly matching TRBD1 (6 bases). The V gene's germline CDR1 is SNHLY and CDR2 FYNNEI. V was shortened by 4 bases and J by 11 bases, with 14 bases between the two germline ends. The CDR3 spans 12 residues. CDR3 in amino acids: CASSVTGRGAFF. CDR3 nucleotides: TGTGCCAGCAGTGTCACAGGGCGAGGTGCTTTCTTT.